This TCR beta chain was identified during a study of blood T cell repertoires in COVID-19. About the study: The United States, Italy and Spain provided the acute and convalescent COVID-19 samples. In each case, the material was cDNA or gDNA derived from T cells, B-cell-depleted T cells, or PBMCs.

Authors' data handling: Amplified reference gene primers provided the basis for estimating nucleated cell counts. Generated by immunoSEQ multiplex PCR, the TCRdb table keeps only in-frame clones and is missing some. For V, J and clone size, that table is used; D and trimming come from the DNA. The sample gives 200,000 to 250,000 clones, 86% of which show up once; approximately 13% is in the top ten. Germline loops: CDR1 SGDLS, CDR2 YYNGEE. This CDR3 spans 13 amino acids. V was shortened by 0 bases and J by 11 bases, with 9 bases between the two germline ends. The receptor was isolated from an older man with acute or convalescent COVID-19. Material: peripheral blood. The chain combines TRBV9 with TRBJ1-6; unclear D gene. The CDR3 DNA is TGTGCCAGCAGCGTAGGGGCAGCGGCACCCCTCCACTTT. It is translated as CASSVGAAAPLHF.